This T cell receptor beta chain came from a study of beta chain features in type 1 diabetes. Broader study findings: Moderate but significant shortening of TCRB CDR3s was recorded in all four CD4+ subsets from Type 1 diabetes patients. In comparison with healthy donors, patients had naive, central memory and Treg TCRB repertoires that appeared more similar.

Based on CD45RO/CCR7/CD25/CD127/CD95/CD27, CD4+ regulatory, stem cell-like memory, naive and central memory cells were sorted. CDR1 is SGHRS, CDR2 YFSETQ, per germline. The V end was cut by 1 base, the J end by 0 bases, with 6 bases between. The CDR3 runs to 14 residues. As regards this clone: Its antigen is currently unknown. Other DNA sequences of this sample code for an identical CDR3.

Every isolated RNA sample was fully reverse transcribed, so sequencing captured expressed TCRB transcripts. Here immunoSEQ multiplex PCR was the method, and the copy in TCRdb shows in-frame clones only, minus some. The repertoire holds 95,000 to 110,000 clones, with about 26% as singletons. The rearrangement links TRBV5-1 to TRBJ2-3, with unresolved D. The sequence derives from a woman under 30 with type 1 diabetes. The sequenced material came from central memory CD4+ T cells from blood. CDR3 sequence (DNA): TGCGCCAGCAGCTTGTCTACTAGCACAGATACGCAGTATTTT. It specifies CASSLSTSTDTQYF.